This T cell receptor (beta chain) was obtained from a study of T cell responses to AZD1222 COVID-19 vaccine. Findings and caveats of the study: At baseline, just a handful of AZD1222 recipients tested seropositive. Among the donors, most were white British and more were female, and clonal diversity was possibly underestimated.

Note on this clone: The antigen is unknown.

The data were produced by immunoSEQ multiplex PCR, yet TCRdb's version contains in-frame clones alone and is incomplete. The repertoire holds more than 150,000 clones, with 85% to 95% as singletons. V gave up 5 bases and J gave up 10 bases, with 12 bases separating them. Germline CDR1 and CDR2: MNHEY and SVGAGI. The length of the CDR3 is 12 residues. The gene calls are TRBV6-5 and TRBJ1-5; possibly TRBD1 for D (5 bases). This sample comprised peripheral blood, obtained 28 days after the second AZD1222 dose. This TCR was recovered from an adult who received the AZD1222 COVID-19 vaccine. The CDR3 DNA reads TGTGCCAGCAGTCACCGGGACGAACCCCAGCATTTT. Residues: CASSHRDEPQHF.